The 19 T cell receptor beta chains below were found in one sample sequenced in a study of cytomegalovirus exposure and HLA in healthy donors. Primers included in the PCR were 60 Vbeta and 13 Jbeta primers. Here immunoSEQ multiplex PCR was the method, and the copy in TCRdb shows in-frame clones only, minus some. This repertoire shows under 200,000 clones, over 75% found once; its top ten account for approximately 0.51%. Sequencing was done on a sample of PBMCs. These TCRs come from a woman in her forties or fifties in good health and CMV-seronegative.

This clone turned up a few times. The chain has TRBV19 and TRBJ1-1; possible D gene TRBD1, 5 bases. The CDR3 extends over 15 amino acids. Trimming stripped 3 bases from V and 0 bases from J, with 11 bases between. Germline V gives CDR1 LNHDA, CDR2 SQIVND (reference sequence). The DNA of the CDR3 is TGTGCCAGTAGTATTATCTCAGGGCTGAACACTGAAGCTTTCTTT. Its translation: CASSIISGLNTEAFF.

The gene calls are TRBV4-3 and TRBJ2-5; 11 nucleotides line up with TRBD2. This CDR3 spans 19 amino acids. V lost 0 bases and J lost 2; bases outside the gene matches: 11. The germline CDR1 and CDR2 sequences are LGHNA and YSLEER. DNA for the CDR3: TGCGCCAGCAGCCAAGAACCGCCTCGACTAGCGGGGCCACAAGAGACCCAGTACTTC. Translating it yields CASSQEPPRLAGPQETQYF.

This chain's CDR3 is CASRPGQGHGYTF. The DNA for the CDR3 is TGTGCCAGCAGGCCGGGACAGGGTCATGGCTACACCTTC. The gene calls are TRBV11-2 and TRBJ1-2; 9 nucleotides match TRBD1. Trimming cost V 6 bases and J 6 bases; bases outside gene matches: 5. CDR3 length: 13 residues. The germline V gene encodes CDR1 SGHAT and CDR2 FQNNGV.

The DNA for the CDR3 is TGCAGCGTTCACACACAGGGTTACGAGCAGTACTTC. It encodes CSVHTQGYEQYF. The J gene is TRBJ2-7, the V gene TRBV29-1; possibly TRBD1 for D (6 bases). CDR3 length: 12 amino acids. V shed 5 bases and J shed 4 bases, with 12 bases lying between them. CDR1 and CDR2 (germline): SQVTM, ANQGSEA.

The rearrangement uses TRBV7-8 and TRBJ2-7; 10 bases are a match to TRBD2. The trim removed 1 base at V and 4 bases at J, leaving 7 bases unmatched. The germline gives CDR1 SGHVS, CDR2 FQNEAQ. The CDR3 extends over 16 amino acids. In nucleotides, the CDR3 is TGTGCCAGCAGCTTAGTAGGCATAGCGGGAGGTTACGAGCAGTACTTC. It encodes CASSLVGIAGGYEQYF.

The CDR3 region has the DNA TGTGCCAGCAGCGTAGATCACAGAAAGGGGTATGGCTACACCTTC. Protein product: CASSVDHRKGYGYTF. J is TRBJ1-2 and V is TRBV9; D is perhaps TRBD1 (5 bases). The CDR3 is 15 amino acids. Germline CDR1 SGDLS, CDR2 YYNGEE. The germline V and J ends were trimmed by 0 bases and 5 bases, with 14 bases remaining between them. The whole variable domain, remainder taken from reference TRBV9 and TRBJ1-2, is DSGVTQTPKHLITATGQRVTLRCSPRSGDLSVYWYQQSLDQGLQFLIQYYNGEERAKGNILERFSAQQFPDLHSELNLSSLELGDSALYFCASSVDHRKGYGYTFGSGTRLTVV.

This chain joins TRBV28 and TRBJ2-7; D is unclear. V lost 9 bases to trimming and J lost 3 bases, with 15 bases between them. This CDR3 is 13 amino acids long. Germline CDR1 reads MDHEN; CDR2 reads SYDVKM. CDR3 sequence (DNA): TGTGCCAGTCTGAGGTCCTCGAACTACGAGCAGTACTTC. It specifies CASLRSSNYEQYF.

The rearrangement links TRBV19 to TRBJ1-2, with D perhaps TRBD1 (6 bases). The CDR3 sequence is 13 residues long. Trimming cost V 7 bases and J 2 bases, with 11 bases left between them. In germline, CDR1 is LNHDA, CDR2 SQIVND (reference sequence). CDR3: CASNEQGNYGYTF. CDR3 nucleotide sequence: TGTGCCAGTAACGAACAGGGCAACTATGGCTACACCTTC.

The chain carries TRBV9 and TRBJ2-7, with D unresolved. Per the germline V gene, CDR1 is SGDLS and CDR2 is YYNGEE. The germline V and J ends were trimmed by 3 bases and 2 bases, with 6 bases remaining between them. This CDR3 contains 12 residues. The CDR3 region is CASSDPAYEQYF. CDR3 bases: TGTGCCAGCAGCGATCCCGCCTACGAGCAGTACTTC.

A few counts support this clone. This chain joins TRBV6-5 and TRBJ2-7; D not resolved. The CDR3 spans 13 residues. Trimming removed 7 bases from V and 3 bases from J, with 13 bases in between. CDR1 is MNHEY, CDR2 SVGAGI, per germline. The CDR3 coding sequence is TGTGCCAGCAACCCCACCCAGAACTACGAGCAGTACTTC. It yields the protein CASNPTQNYEQYF.

The CDR3 is CASSQDPSSGVTDTQYF. CDR3 coding DNA: TGTGCCAGCAGCCAAGATCCGTCTAGCGGGGTCACAGATACGCAGTATTTT. The gene calls are TRBV4-2 and TRBJ2-3, with TRBD2 matching over 9 bases. The CDR3 sequence is 17 residues long. Germline-derived CDR1 and CDR2 are LGHNA and YNFKEQ. V shed 0 bases and J 2 bases; nucleotides not matched to a gene: 6.

This clone was counted a few times. V is TRBV27 and J is TRBJ2-3; 7 bases fit TRBD2. Germline trimming cut 6 bases from V and 7 bases from J; bases unmatched to any gene: 7. Per germline, CDR1 MNHEY and CDR2 SMNVEV (reference sequence). The CDR3 has 13 residues. The CDR3 DNA follows: TGTGCCAGCAGCCTGGGGGGGGAGTATACGCAGTATTTT. Protein sequence: CASSLGGEYTQYF.

J is TRBJ2-1 and V is TRBV4-3; possible D gene TRBD1, 6 bases. CDR3 length equals 14 residues. Looked up from germline, CDR1 is LGHNA and CDR2 is YSLEER. V was clipped by 1 base and J by 5 bases, with 9 bases between them. The CDR3 bases are TGCGCCAGCAGCCAAGGGGGACACAACAATGAGCAGTTCTTC. Protein: CASSQGGHNNEQFF.

This chain uses TRBV27 with TRBJ1-3; D call uncertain. The germline gives CDR1 MNHEY, CDR2 SMNVEV (reference sequence). With 4 bases removed from V and 0 bases from J, the gap between germline ends came to 7 bases. The CDR3 runs to 14 residues. CDR3 sequence: CASSSRDSGNTIYF. The CDR3 DNA is TGTGCCAGCAGTTCCCGGGACTCTGGAAACACCATATATTTT.

This clone showed up just a few times. V usage is TRBV6-1 and J usage is TRBJ2-3; 11 bases map to TRBD2. The CDR3 covers 19 residues. V dropped 1 base and J dropped 2; count of bases not matched to a gene: 11. The germline V gene encodes CDR1 MNHNS and CDR2 SASEGT. The CDR3: CASSEGTGGTSGFTDTQYF. The DNA of the CDR3 is TGTGCCAGCAGTGAAGGGACAGGCGGGACTAGCGGATTCACAGATACGCAGTATTTT.

The chain couples TRBV5-8 to TRBJ2-1; possible D gene TRBD1, 5 bases. Germline assignment: CDR1 SGHTS and CDR2 YDEGEE. V lost 0 bases to trimming and J lost 8 bases, with 12 bases between them. CDR3 length: 14 residues. CDR3 DNA sequence: TGTGCCAGCAGCTTGGGACAGCCCTTTGATGAGCAGTTCTTC. It yields the protein CASSLGQPFDEQFF.

This rearrangement joins TRBV23-1 to TRBJ1-4; a weak D match, TRBD1 (5 bases). TRBV23-1 is labeled an ORF, and its function is uncertain. The V end lost 3 bases, the J end lost 0 bases, and 5 bases lay between the germline ends. There are 14 residues in the CDR3. CDR3 in amino acids: CASSQTATNEKLFF. The CDR3 DNA reads TGCGCCAGCAGTCAGACAGCAACTAATGAAAAACTGTTTTTT.

This chain links TRBV27 with TRBJ2-1; D might be TRBD2 (5 bases). There are 14 residues in the CDR3. V shed 2 bases and J shed 3 bases, with 8 bases lying between them. CDR1 and CDR2 (germline): MNHEY, SMNVEV (reference sequence). Here the CDR3 reads CASSLNSVYNEQFF. CDR3 nucleotide sequence: TGTGCCAGCAGTTTAAATAGCGTCTACAATGAGCAGTTCTTC.

The V gene is TRBV4-1, the J gene TRBJ2-5; D is unresolved. The J call may be faulty, since TRBJ2-7 better matches the DNA end. Germline loops: CDR1 MGHRA, CDR2 YSYEKL. The CDR3 spans 16 residues. The CDR3 nucleotides read TGCGCCAGCAGCCAAGAGCCGTTGATTCCTCCCTACGAGCAGTACTTC. It translates to CASSQEPLIPPYEQYF.